This T cell receptor (beta chain) is from a study of shared clonotypes between healthy human individuals (dated by TCRdb to 2018 to 2020). General notes on the study: A few men and a couple of women, aged 18 to 49 years, made up the cohort. Different laboratories and diverse techniques were used to prepare libraries and sequence TCR repertoires, to increase sequencing depth and limit assay-specific biases. The study deeply sequenced blood TCR repertoires of several healthy adults to estimate repertoire size and the extent of clonotype sharing between individuals. For each donor, three plates each were used for CD4 naive and CD4 memory, two plates were used for CD8 naive, and one plate was used for CD8 memory. Between about 0.8 and 9.5 billion PBMCs per donor were obtained by leukapheresis.

Here is what the overall study found, with its caveats: Clonotypes shared by all four sorted-subset donors showed higher generation probabilities than non-shared clonotypes. Rarefaction of sorted-subset datasets indicated incomplete sequencing despite the large sequencing depth. Pairwise subsampling led to the expectation that sequencing depth would affect the degree of clonotype sharing among donors. Only blood was sampled, and tissue TCR repertoires likely differ from those in blood. When a few donors were compared, the shared fraction of clonotypes was around 5.1% for naive CD4, 3.5% to 4% for naive CD8, 2% to 2.5% for memory CD4, and 0.4% for memory CD8. The small number of donors limited the genetic and exposure-history diversity represented. Naive subsets generally had larger estimated clonotype richness than memory subsets did.

V is clipped by 2 bases and J by 6 bases, and the sequence between their germline boundaries is 7 bases long. The germline V gene provides CDR1 MDHEN and CDR2 SYDVKM. From its cysteine to its phenylalanine, the CDR3 spans 12 amino acids. The CDR3 DNA has 36 bases and is translated from base 1. In regard to this clone: Its binding antigen is unknown. The sample holds no much larger clone one base away, and base qualities are not on file.

TCR CDR3 regions were amplified from genomic DNA by multiplex PCR using the deep immunoSEQ assay. Genomic DNA extracted from each cell subset was distributed evenly over all wells of several immunoSEQ 96-well plates, and each plate served as one replicate. For sorted subsets, about 200 ng genomic DNA, equal to about 30,000 T cell genomes, was loaded into each replicate PCR. The purified libraries were quantified using a Qubit 3.0 fluorometer, sized with a Bioanalyzer 2100, and then quantified again using the KAPA Library Quantification kit. Every immunoSEQ 96-well plate was sequenced on a separate single-read 150-cycle Illumina NextSeq 550 flow cell. Turning to the authors' computational methods: Because the immunoSEQ output included only junctional sequences and no quality scores, the filtering could not be the same as the filtering used for full-length reads. To assign V/J genes and CDR3, sequences were annotated against IMGT germline references using PyIR, a Python wrapper for IgBLAST v1.9. Reads were filtered out if the reads had weak V/J assignments (E-value above 1e-6), no CDR3, stop codons, out-of-frame junctions, or ambiguous translated residues. A V3J clonotype was defined by an identical inferred V gene, J gene, and CDR3 amino acid sequence. Percentage overlap between repertoires was calculated by dividing the number of shared unique clonotypes by the size of the smaller repertoire. RTK rarefaction, the Chao1 estimator, and Recon v2.1 estimates of unobserved clonotypes were used to assess repertoire richness. OLGA was used to compute generation probabilities for all TCRbeta clonotypes that the gDNA method yielded from a handful of donors. TCRdb mirrors the immuneACCESS table, restricted to in-frame sequences. Some clones are absent from its copies; in checked studies, under half trace to an unresolved V gene, and the reason for the others is unknown. V, J and clone size derive from that table, while D and trimming were established from the DNA sequence. This sample has around 990,000 clones in its table, and about 80% of those were observed once. Of the sample, about 0.94% is held by the ten largest clones.

The donors were healthy, HIV-negative adults with no recently reported acute infections or vaccinations. Only Caucasian adults living in Nashville, Tennessee, USA were represented among the donors. CD4+ T cells were enriched through magnetic negative selection, after which naive cells were positively selected on CD45RA and the remaining negative fraction served as the memory subset. Blood was obtained by leukapheresis, after which PBMCs were separated by Ficoll-Histopaque density gradient centrifugation and cryopreserved in liquid nitrogen vapor phase. Purity and quantity of every magnetically sorted T cell population were checked by analytical flow cytometry. Genomic DNA was isolated from every sorted fraction and measured by UV absorbance on a Nanodrop 2000c.

The rearrangement combines TRBV28 with TRBJ2-5; no D gene call is confident. The sample consisted of memory CD4+ T cells from PBMCs. The meaning of the sample's cell subset or site label: CD45RA-negative fraction. The TCR was taken from a man between 18 and 35 years old in good health. Some clones in this sample may be carry-over from other donors' samples. The sequenced DNA is TGTGCCAGCAGTTTACCCATCCAGACCCAGTACTTC. Its translation reads: CASSLPIQTQYF. Full variable domain (CDR3 extended with the reference TRBV28 and TRBJ2-5 proteins): DVKVTQSSRYLVKRTGEKVFLECVQDMDHENMFWYRQDPGLGLRLIYFSYDVKMKEKGDIPEGYSVSREKKERFSLILESASTNQTSMYLCASSLPIQTQYFGPGTRLLVL.